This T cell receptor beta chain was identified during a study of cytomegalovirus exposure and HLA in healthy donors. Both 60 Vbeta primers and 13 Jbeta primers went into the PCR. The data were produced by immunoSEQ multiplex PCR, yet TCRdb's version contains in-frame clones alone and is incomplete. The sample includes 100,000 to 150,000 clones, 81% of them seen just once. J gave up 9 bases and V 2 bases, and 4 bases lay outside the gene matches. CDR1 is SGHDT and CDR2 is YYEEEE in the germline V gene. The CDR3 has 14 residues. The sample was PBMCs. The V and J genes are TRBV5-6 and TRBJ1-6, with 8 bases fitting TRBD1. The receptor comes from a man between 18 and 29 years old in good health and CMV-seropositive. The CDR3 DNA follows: TGTGCCAGCAGCTTCGACAGGGGAAGTTCACCCCTCCACTTT. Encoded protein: CASSFDRGSSPLHF.